The 13 T cell receptor beta chains reported below all come from one sample, sequenced in a study of radiotherapy plus CTLA-4 blockade in lung cancer. Here immunoSEQ multiplex PCR was the method, and the copy in TCRdb shows in-frame clones only, minus some. The table has 110,000 or so clones, approximately 80% seen once. Sequencing was performed on peripheral blood, taken from a patient treated with radiotherapy plus ipilimumab. These receptors were taken from a human donor with non-small cell lung cancer who had a partial response to radiotherapy plus ipilimumab.

This clone has a single count. The genes are TRBV18 and TRBJ1-5; 7 bases are shared with TRBD1. CDR1 is KGHSH, CDR2 LQKENI, per germline. The CDR3 totals 15 residues. Losses at the gene ends were 3 bases for V and 3 bases for J; bases not matched to a gene: 5. The CDR3 DNA sequence: TGTGCCAGCTCACCGGGGGACAGTCTCAATCAGCCCCAGCATTTT. Translated: CASSPGDSLNQPQHF.

This clone was seen a few times. V gene TRBV6-1 combines with J gene TRBJ2-7, with TRBD1 identical over 10 bases. V trimming: 8 bases; J trimming: 5 bases; junction bases outside the gene matches: 9. The CDR3 consists of 14 residues. The germline V gene encodes CDR1 MNHNS and CDR2 SASEGT. The DNA of the CDR3 is TGTGCCAGCCGGGACCCCGGGACAGGGGACGAGCAGTACGTC. This sequence encodes CASRDPGTGDEQYV.

The rearrangement uses TRBV9 and TRBJ1-1, with D possibly matching TRBD1 (6 bases). Trimming left V 0 bases short and J 1 base short, with 7 bases between. The V gene's germline CDR1 is SGDLS and CDR2 YYNGEE. There are 14 residues in the CDR3. The CDR3 nucleotides are TGTGCCAGCAGCGTAGCAGGGGCGAACACTGAAGCTTTCTTT. Its translation: CASSVAGANTEAFF.

Many counts were recorded for this clone. J is TRBJ2-6 and V is TRBV13; D gene unclear. V was trimmed by 5 bases and J by 0 bases, leaving 5 bases between them. The CDR3 has 14 amino acids. CDR1 is PRHDT and CDR2 is FYEKMQ in the germline V gene (reference sequence). The chain's CDR3 is CASSPGSGANVLTF. The CDR3 DNA sequence: TGTGCCAGCAGCCCCGGCTCTGGGGCCAACGTCCTGACTTTC.

The V gene is TRBV7-2, the J gene TRBJ2-1; a weak D match, TRBD2 (6 bases). Germline values: CDR1 SGHTA, CDR2 FQGNSA. The CDR3 has 16 amino acids. V was clipped by 0 bases and J by 3 bases, with 12 bases between them. CDR3 region: CASSLALTSSYNEQFF. The DNA of the CDR3 is TGTGCCAGCAGCTTAGCGCTAACTAGCAGCTACAATGAGCAGTTCTTC.

This rearrangement joins TRBV7-9 to TRBJ2-4, with no clear D. The CDR3 has 13 amino acids. Germline CDR1 SEHNR, CDR2 FQNEAQ (reference sequence). Trimming stripped 5 bases from V and 7 bases from J, with 12 bases between. The CDR3 nucleotides are TGTGCCAGCAGCCCGCGGAGAGGCAACATTCAGTACTTC. It specifies CASSPRRGNIQYF. The full variable domain, its missing parts supplied by reference TRBV7-9 and TRBJ2-4, is DTGVSQNPRHKITKRGQNVTFRCDPISEHNRLYWYRQTLGQGPEFLTYFQNEAQLEKSRLLSDRFSAERPKGSFSTLEIQRTEQGDSAMYLCASSPRRGNIQYFGAGTRLSVL.

The rearrangement links TRBV12-5 to TRBJ2-1, with 11 bases matching TRBD2. The germline CDR1 and CDR2 sequences are LGHNT and FRNRAP. The junction had 7 bases not matched to a gene; V was cut back by 3 bases and J by 9 bases. The CDR3 is made up of 15 amino acids. DNA of the CDR3: TGTGCTAGTGGTTTCGGACTAGCGGGCCCGGGTGAGCAGTTCTTC. Translated: CASGFGLAGPGEQFF. The full variable domain, completed using reference TRBV12-5 and TRBJ2-1, is DARVTQTPRHKVTEMGQEVTMRCQPILGHNTVFWYRQTMMQGLELLAYFRNRAPLDDSGMPKDRFSAEMPDATLATLKIQPSEPRDSAVYFCASGFGLAGPGEQFFGPGTRLTVL.

This clone came up once. This chain connects TRBV7-3 to TRBJ2-5; D call uncertain. CDR3 size: 14 residues. The V end lost 5 bases, the J end lost 5 bases, and 15 bases lay between the germline ends. Per germline, CDR1 SGHTA and CDR2 FQGTGA. Here the CDR3 reads CASSPERLRETQYF. CDR3 bases: TGTGCCAGCAGCCCAGAGCGCCTTCGGGAGACCCAGTACTTC.

This chain connects TRBV7-9 to TRBJ2-2; 7 nucleotides align to TRBD2. Per germline, CDR1 SEHNR and CDR2 FQNEAQ (reference sequence). This CDR3 comprises 16 residues. Unmatched junction bases numbered 7, after V lost 6 bases and J lost 0 bases. CDR3 in amino acids: CASRRRGGTNTGELFF. CDR3 DNA: TGTGCCAGCAGGCGGAGGGGAGGGACGAACACCGGGGAGCTGTTTTTT.

The chain uses TRBV28 and TRBJ2-1; 8 bases are a match to TRBD2. Per germline, CDR1 MDHEN and CDR2 SYDVKM. Losses at the gene ends were 6 bases for V and 0 bases for J; bases not matched to a gene: 7. The CDR3 spans 16 residues. The CDR3 sequence: CASRGSGVNSYNEQFF. The CDR3 DNA sequence: TGTGCCAGCAGGGGTAGCGGGGTGAACTCCTACAATGAGCAGTTCTTC. The whole variable domain, remainder taken from reference TRBV28 and TRBJ2-1, is DVKVTQSSRYLVKRTGEKVFLECVQDMDHENMFWYRQDPGLGLRLIYFSYDVKMKEKGDIPEGYSVSREKKERFSLILESASTNQTSMYLCASRGSGVNSYNEQFFGPGTRLTVL.

The genes are TRBV5-6 and TRBJ2-1, with D hard to call. The V gene lost 2 bases and the J gene lost 8 bases, with 17 bases spanning the gap. The germline V gene encodes CDR1 SGHDT and CDR2 YYEEEE. This CDR3 has 15 residues. CDR3 sequence reads: CASSFMKLAQDEQFF. The CDR3 DNA reads TGTGCCAGCAGCTTTATGAAACTGGCTCAGGATGAGCAGTTCTTC.

This clone was detected only a few times. The chain links TRBV7-3 to TRBJ2-1, with 8 bases identical to TRBD2. V lost 2 bases and J lost 7; bases outside the gene matches: 13. Germline CDR1 is SGHTA and CDR2 is FQGTGA. This CDR3 spans 17 amino acids. The CDR3 reads CASSLVEAGAPRNEQFF. DNA for the CDR3: TGTGCCAGCAGCTTAGTGGAAGCGGGAGCCCCCAGGAATGAGCAGTTCTTC. The full variable domain, with the rest looked up from reference TRBV7-3 and TRBJ2-1, is GAGVSQTPSNKVTEKGKYVELRCDPISGHTALYWYRQSLGQGPEFLIYFQGTGAADDSGLPNDRFFAVRPEGSVSTLKIQRTERGDSAVYLCASSLVEAGAPRNEQFFGPGTRLTVL.

This chain joins TRBV9 and TRBJ2-2, with 12 positions matching TRBD1. The CDR3 loop spans 19 amino acids. The ends lost 3 bases at V and 0 bases at J; junction bases unmatched: 9. CDR1 and CDR2 (germline): SGDLS, YYNGEE. The CDR3 bases are TGTGCCAGCAGCGCCCCGAGGTGGGACAGGGGGCCGAACACCGGGGAGCTGTTTTTT. Encoded protein: CASSAPRWDRGPNTGELFF. Complete variable domain (other parts from reference TRBV9 and TRBJ2-2): DSGVTQTPKHLITATGQRVTLRCSPRSGDLSVYWYQQSLDQGLQFLIQYYNGEERAKGNILERFSAQQFPDLHSELNLSSLELGDSALYFCASSAPRWDRGPNTGELFFGEGSRLTVL.